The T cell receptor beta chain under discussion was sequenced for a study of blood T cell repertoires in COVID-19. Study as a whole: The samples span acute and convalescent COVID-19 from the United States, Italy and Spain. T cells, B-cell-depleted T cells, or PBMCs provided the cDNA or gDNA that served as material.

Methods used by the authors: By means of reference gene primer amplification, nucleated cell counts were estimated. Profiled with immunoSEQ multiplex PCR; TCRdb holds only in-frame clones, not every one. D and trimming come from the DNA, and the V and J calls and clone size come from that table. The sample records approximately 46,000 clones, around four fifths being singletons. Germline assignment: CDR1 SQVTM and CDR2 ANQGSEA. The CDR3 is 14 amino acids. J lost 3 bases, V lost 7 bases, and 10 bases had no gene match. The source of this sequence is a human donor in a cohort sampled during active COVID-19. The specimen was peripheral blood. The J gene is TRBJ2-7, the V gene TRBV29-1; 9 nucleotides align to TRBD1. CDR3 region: CSAGSPGQGYEQYF. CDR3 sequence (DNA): TGCAGCGCCGGGAGCCCGGGACAGGGCTACGAGCAGTACTTC.